The following is a T cell receptor beta chain sequence with its context. A far bigger clonotype differs at one base, so this is likely a read error. The data are from a study of blood T cell repertoires in COVID-19. The overall study: Sources were T cells, B-cell-depleted T cells, or PBMCs; the material itself was cDNA or gDNA.

Profiling relied on immunoSEQ multiplex PCR, and the TCRdb table lists in-frame clones only, not all of them. The table lists over 200,000 clones, about 88% of them singletons, with 1.9% in the top ten. The receptor's source is a man between 35 and 55 years old with active or convalescent COVID-19. The material sequenced was peripheral blood.

In nucleotides, the CDR3 is TGTGCCCGCCGATGGGAGGGGGGAGGGACTGAAGCTTTCTTT. It codes for CARRWEGGGTEAFF. The chain links TRBV6-5 to TRBJ1-1; maybe TRBD1 (6 bases). This CDR3 has 14 residues. Germline CDR1 and CDR2: MNHEY and SVGAGI. Deletions cut 11 bases from V and 5 bases from J, with 21 bases between.